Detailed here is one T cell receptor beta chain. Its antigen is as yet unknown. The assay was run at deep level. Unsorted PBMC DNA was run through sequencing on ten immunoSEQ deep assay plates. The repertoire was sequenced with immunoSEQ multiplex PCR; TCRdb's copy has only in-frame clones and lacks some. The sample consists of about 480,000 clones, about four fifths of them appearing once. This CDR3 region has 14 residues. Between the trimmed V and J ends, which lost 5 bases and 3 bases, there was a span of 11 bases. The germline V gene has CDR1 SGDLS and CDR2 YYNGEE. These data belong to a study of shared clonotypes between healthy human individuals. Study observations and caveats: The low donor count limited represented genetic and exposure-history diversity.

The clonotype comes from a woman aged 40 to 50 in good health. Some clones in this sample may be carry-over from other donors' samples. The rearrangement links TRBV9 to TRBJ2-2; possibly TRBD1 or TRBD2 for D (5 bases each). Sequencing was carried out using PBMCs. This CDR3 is CASRSGTDTGELFF. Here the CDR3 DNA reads TGTGCCAGCAGGTCAGGGACGGACACCGGGGAGCTGTTTTTT.